The text below deals with one TCR beta chain. This clone was counted a few times. The antigen it recognizes is unknown. Base qualities are not recorded, but no much larger clone differs from it by a single base. Library prep was done by the immunoSEQ multiplex PCR assay. RNA was extracted from all samples and reverse transcribed into cDNA as template for TCR sequencing. SuperScript III was used to make first-strand cDNA, primed with a 2:1 mix of oligo-dT and random hexamers. Amplification bias was assessed with a synthetic immune receptor repertoire, and residual bias was removed computationally. The published analysis was carried out like this. Raw reads were preprocessed to remove errors, and CDR3 was defined according to IMGT conventions as the region from the conserved cysteine to phenylalanine. Clonality was computed by normalizing Shannon entropy by log2 of the number of productive unique TCRs and subtracting the result from 1. CD4 or CD8 identity of scalp clones was inferred by cross-referencing scalp TCRbeta sequences with sorted blood CD4 and CD8 repertoires. The source is immuneACCESS, and TCRdb retained only in-frame sequences with V and J called. Part of the clones is not carried over; for the studies checked, unresolved V genes explain less than half of this, and the remainder is unexplained. From that table come the V and J calls and clone size; the DNA was used to work out D and trimming. The sample contains 65,000 to 90,000 clones, 45% to 60% of them found a single time. The ten largest clones take up approximately 5.3% of the sample.

The entry originates in a study of CD8+ T cells in alopecia areata (dated by TCRdb to between 2018 and 2020). Notes on the research overall: To study T cell clonal expansion in alopecia areata, the researchers applied high-throughput TCRbeta sequencing to both the C3H/HeJ mouse model and human patients. RNA came from the PAXgene miRNA kit for fixed scalp, the miRNeasy kit for PBMCs, and the RNeasy kit for mouse skin. Scalp clonality was compared across normal scalp (n=4), patchy alopecia areata scalp (n=8), and alopecia totalis/universalis scalp (n=8). On the human side, TCRbeta sequencing was run on scalp tissue and on sorted CD4+ and CD8+ peripheral blood T cells from healthy controls and from alopecia areata patients with either patchy or totalis/universalis disease. TCRbeta CDR3 regions were amplified by immunoSEQ multiplex PCR with 35 Vbeta forward and 13 Jbeta reverse primers. Broad study findings and their caveats: Shared TCR sequences between patients were less evident than in mice, which may be partly attributable to HLA diversity in the patient population. Compared with normal scalp, lesional scalp, particularly in alopecia totalis/universalis, had higher clonality and more expanded CD8+ clones, which suggests antigenic drive. Unlike mouse skin, which is dominated by gammadelta T cells, normal human skin has resident alphabeta T cells that are also sequenced, and this complicates analysis of the scalp TCR repertoire.

Lesional scalp punch biopsies and peripheral blood were collected from alopecia areata patients. PBMCs were separated by density centrifugation and stained for CD3, CD4 and CD8, after which CD4+ and CD8+ T cells were sorted on a FACSAria. The untreated alopecia areata patients were recruited through a multicenter biomarker study. For a few biomarker-study patients, blood CD8+ T cells were further sorted into NKG2D-low and NKG2D-high fractions. The CDR3, cysteine through phenylalanine, is 17 amino acids long. Only the CDR3 DNA is retained, 51 bases long and in frame from the first base. Reading the germline V gene gives CDR1 LGHNA and CDR2 YSLEER. A distance of 13 bases separates the germline ends of V and J, which lose 0 bases and 0 bases respectively.

Rearrangement joined TRBV4-3 to TRBJ2-3, with a weak D call of TRBD2 (5 bases match). This TCR derives from a human donor with alopecia areata. Sequenced: NKG2D-high CD8+ T cells sorted from blood. In light of the paper, this sample's cell subset or site label describes: sorted CD8+ NKG2D-high blood T cells. CDR3 loop: CASSQDSGGESTDTQYF. The nucleotide sequence reads TGCGCCAGCAGCCAAGACTCCGGAGGAGAAAGCACAGATACGCAGTATTTT.